The 27 T cell receptor beta chains presented below share a single source sample, sequenced in a study of cytomegalovirus exposure and HLA in healthy donors. In the PCR, 60 Vbeta and 13 Jbeta primers were used. Assay: immunoSEQ multiplex PCR; the TCRdb copy retains only in-frame clones and omits some. The sample lists around 200,000 clones, 65% to 80% occurring once. The sequenced sample consisted of PBMCs. The receptors come from a girl aged 2 to 10 in good health and CMV-seronegative.

This rearrangement joins TRBV6-5 to TRBJ1-6; a possible D gene is TRBD1 (5 bases). V lost 6 bases and J 7 bases, leaving 13 bases between the germline ends. This CDR3 region has 14 residues. CDR1 MNHEY and CDR2 SVGAGI come from the germline V gene. The CDR3 loop reads CASSNSGSNSPLHF. Written as DNA, the CDR3 is TGTGCCAGCAGCAACTCAGGGTCCAATTCACCCCTCCACTTT.

The V call is TRBV7-9, the J call TRBJ1-4; 7 bases match TRBD1. The CDR3 consists of 16 residues. The germline CDR1 and CDR2 sequences are SEHNR and FQNEAQ (reference sequence). J gave up 8 bases and V 6 bases, and 15 bases lay outside the gene matches. The CDR3 here is CASSSHRGALEEKLFF. CDR3 nucleotides: TGTGCCAGCAGTTCGCACAGGGGCGCCTTGGAGGAAAAACTGTTTTTT.

The chain is built from TRBV5-1 and TRBJ2-2; D ambiguous. Germline CDR1 SGHRS, CDR2 YFSETQ. The CDR3 is made up of 15 amino acids. Trimming took 0 bases from V and 7 from J, leaving 13 bases between them. In DNA, the CDR3 is TGCGCCAGCAGCTTGGGTCGAATCAGTGGCGGGGAGCTGTTTTTT. Its protein is CASSLGRISGGELFF.

This rearrangement joins TRBV6-1 to TRBJ2-7; 9 bases align to TRBD1. The length of the CDR3 is 13 residues. CDR1 and CDR2 (germline): MNHNS, SASEGT. V trimming: 7 bases; J trimming: 3 bases; junction bases outside the gene matches: 4. The DNA for the CDR3 is TGTGCCAGCATGGGGACAGGGCACTACGAGCAGTACTTC. Amino acids: CASMGTGHYEQYF.

The rearrangement joins TRBV7-6 to TRBJ2-3; D is ambiguous. Germline V lookup: CDR1 SGHVS, CDR2 FNYEAQ. Between the trimmed V and J ends, which lost 3 bases and 2 bases, there was a span of 6 bases. This CDR3 is built from 13 residues. The CDR3 here is CASSLLNTDTQYF. The CDR3 DNA follows: TGTGCCAGCAGCTTGCTAAACACAGATACGCAGTATTTT.

The chain links TRBV15 to TRBJ2-7, with 7 nucleotides matching TRBD1. CDR1 and CDR2 from the germline V gene are LNHNV and YYDKDF (reference sequence). V lost 5 bases to trimming and J lost 2 bases; unmatched junction nucleotides: 9. This CDR3 region has 15 residues. CDR3 coding DNA: TGTGCCACCAGCGCAGCAGGGGGTGGGACCTACGAGCAGTACTTC. This codes for CATSAAGGGTYEQYF.

As DNA, the CDR3 is TGTGCCAGCAGGCGGGCCTTCTCCTACGAGCAGTACTTC. Its protein is CASRRAFSYEQYF. The rearrangement joins TRBV6-6 to TRBJ2-7, with D tentatively TRBD2 (5 bases). Between the trimmed V and J ends, which lost 6 bases and 0 bases, there was a span of 9 bases. Looked up from germline, CDR1 is MNHNY and CDR2 is SVGAGI (reference sequence). The CDR3 has 13 residues.

The V and J genes are TRBV6-1 and TRBJ2-7, with D possibly matching TRBD2 (6 bases). The CDR3 consists of 14 residues. Germline V lookup: CDR1 MNHNS, CDR2 SASEGT. With 3 bases removed from V and 0 bases from J, the gap between germline ends came to 9 bases. CDR3 DNA: TGTGCCAGCAGTGACCTCGGGAGCTCCTACGAGCAGTACTTC. Encoded protein: CASSDLGSSYEQYF.

V and J are TRBV30 and TRBJ2-7, with D maybe TRBD2 (6 bases). This CDR3 comprises 14 residues. V was pared by 7 bases and J by 5 bases, with 21 bases between. Germline values: CDR1 GTSNPN, CDR2 SVGIG (reference sequence). The CDR3 region is CASKGEGAGDEQYF. CDR3 coding DNA: TGTGCCTCGAAGGGTGAGGGAGCGGGCGACGAGCAGTACTTC.

This chain uses TRBV25-1 with TRBJ1-1, with D possibly TRBD1 on 6 matching bases. V lost 1 base and J 3 bases, leaving 12 bases between the germline ends. This CDR3 contains 15 residues. Germline CDR1 reads MGHDK; CDR2 reads SYGVNS. The CDR3 bases are TGTGCCAGCAGTGAATGGGGGGGCCAGGACACTGAAGCTTTCTTT. Translating gives CASSEWGGQDTEAFF.

This chain connects TRBV6-6 to TRBJ2-7, with TRBD2 matching over 7 bases. Germline loops: CDR1 MNHNY, CDR2 SVGAGI (reference sequence). V was clipped by 10 bases and J by 2 bases; unmatched bases: 11. The length of the CDR3 is 14 residues. CDR3 protein: CATRSGIGAYEQYF. In nucleotides, the CDR3 is TGTGCCACCAGGAGCGGGATAGGGGCCTACGAGCAGTACTTC.

The chain carries TRBV18 and TRBJ1-1, with 8 bases matching TRBD1. The CDR3 runs to 15 residues. The germline CDR1 and CDR2 sequences are KGHSH and LQKENI. J lost 5 bases, V lost 3 bases, and 8 bases had no gene match. The CDR3 nucleotides are TGTGCCAGCTCACCTGCCGACAGGGGTGTGACTGAAGCTTTCTTT. Protein sequence: CASSPADRGVTEAFF.

V is TRBV6-5 and J is TRBJ2-7; D possibly corresponds to TRBD2 (6 bases). V shed 0 bases and J shed 5 bases, with 11 bases lying between them. CDR1 is MNHEY, CDR2 SVGAGI, per germline. This CDR3 contains 14 residues. The CDR3 spells CASSYSLGSHEQYF. The CDR3, as DNA: TGTGCCAGCAGTTACTCGCTCGGGAGCCACGAGCAGTACTTC.

The chain links TRBV9 to TRBJ2-5; D possibly corresponds to TRBD2 (5 bases). Germline V gene data show CDR1 as SGDLS and CDR2 as YYNGEE. The CDR3 extends over 14 amino acids. The V and J ends lost 3 bases and 0 bases respectively, with 9 bases between them. CDR3 DNA sequence: TGTGCCAGCAGCGCCGGACTGGACCAAGAGACCCAGTACTTC. It yields the protein CASSAGLDQETQYF.

The chain couples TRBV5-1 to TRBJ2-3, with D perhaps matching TRBD2 (5 bases). The CDR3 is 15 residues long. Per germline, CDR1 SGHRS and CDR2 YFSETQ. V was shortened by 2 bases and J by 4 bases, with 14 bases between the two germline ends. The CDR3 loop reads CASSFEGTGADTQYF. As DNA, the CDR3 is TGCGCCAGCAGCTTTGAGGGCACGGGTGCAGATACGCAGTATTTT.

This chain connects TRBV7-9 to TRBJ1-2; D is uncertain. This CDR3 comprises 15 residues. Between the trimmed V and J ends, which lost 0 bases and 11 bases, there was a span of 19 bases. Per germline, CDR1 SEHNR and CDR2 FQNEAQ (reference sequence). The CDR3 DNA is TGTGCCAGCAGCTTAGCAGCTTTAGGACTTTTTCGATACACCTTC. This translates into CASSLAALGLFRYTF.

The chain joins TRBV30 to TRBJ1-3; D not certain. The V gene lost 3 bases and the J gene lost 0 bases, with 9 bases spanning the gap. This CDR3 comprises 14 residues. Per germline, CDR1 GTSNPN and CDR2 SVGIG (reference sequence). The CDR3 DNA follows: TGTGCCTGGAGCCCGGGAGTCTCTGGAAACACCATATATTTT. It yields the protein CAWSPGVSGNTIYF.

This clone has just a few counts. V usage is TRBV19 and J usage is TRBJ2-5; maybe TRBD1 (6 bases). The germline gives CDR1 LNHDA, CDR2 SQIVND (reference sequence). V lost 11 bases and J lost 2, with 15 bases in between. This CDR3 has 13 residues. The CDR3 coding sequence is TGTGCCGATAGGGGGATTTTTCAAGAGACCCAGTACTTC. It encodes CADRGIFQETQYF.

To note about this clone: The junction departs from the called germline gene at one end, perhaps through a read error. The chain is built from TRBV7-9 and TRBJ2-7, with TRBD2 matching 7 bases. CDR3 length equals 14 residues. Per germline, CDR1 SEHNR and CDR2 FQNEAQ (reference sequence). The CDR3 protein is CSSSPGRGAYEQYF. The CDR3 nucleotides read TGTTCCAGCAGCCCCGGCCGGGGGGCCTACGAGCAGTACTTC.

The chain uses TRBV29-1 and TRBJ2-1; perhaps TRBD2 as D (5 bases). The V gene lost 3 bases and the J gene lost 6 bases, with 15 bases spanning the gap. The CDR3 is 14 residues long. Germline loops: CDR1 SQVTM, CDR2 ANQGSEA. The CDR3: CSVDSLAYSNEQFF. Written as DNA, the CDR3 is TGCAGCGTTGATAGTCTAGCCTATTCCAATGAGCAGTTCTTC.

The chain couples TRBV2 to TRBJ1-1; no clear D. Germline loops: CDR1 SNHLY, CDR2 FYNNEI. Between the trimmed V and J ends, which lost 8 bases and 2 bases, there was a span of 6 bases. The CDR3 sequence is 11 residues long. The CDR3 loop is CASEGNTEAFF. As DNA, the CDR3 is TGTGCCAGCGAGGGAAACACTGAAGCTTTCTTT.

CDR3 in DNA: TGTGCCAGCAGCTTATTAGCGGGGCGGAGAAAGACCCAGTACTTC. Its protein is CASSLLAGRRKTQYF. This rearrangement joins TRBV7-2 to TRBJ2-5; TRBD2 aligns across 8 bases. This CDR3 spans 15 amino acids. Unmatched junction bases numbered 8, after V lost 2 bases and J lost 6 bases. CDR1 is SGHTA, CDR2 FQGNSA, per germline.

The rearrangement links TRBV6-5 to TRBJ2-1; 7 bases align to TRBD2. The CDR3 is made up of 14 amino acids. The V and J ends lost 4 bases and 11 bases, in that order; junction bases with no gene match: 11. Per the germline V gene, CDR1 is MNHEY and CDR2 is SVGAGI. The CDR3 reads CASSFRDYQRQQFF. In nucleotides, the CDR3 is TGTGCCAGCAGTTTCCGGGACTACCAAAGACAGCAGTTCTTC.

For the CDR3, the DNA is TGCGCCAGCAGCTTGAAAGACAGGGGGCCCCTCGTAGCGCTTTACCAAGAGACCCAGTACTTC. As protein: CASSLKDRGPLVALYQETQYF. The rearrangement uses TRBV5-1 and TRBJ2-5, with 10 nucleotides matching TRBD1. Germline V gives CDR1 SGHRS, CDR2 YFSETQ. The CDR3 length is 21 residues. The J segment lost 0 bases and the V segment lost 1 base, leaving 18 bases of the junction unmatched.

The chain has TRBV25-1 and TRBJ2-7, with 10 bases aligning to TRBD2. CDR1 and CDR2 (germline): MGHDK, SYGVNS. CDR3 size: 14 residues. The V and J ends lost 2 bases and 5 bases, in that order; junction bases with no gene match: 3. The CDR3 sequence: CASSELAGADEQYF. The CDR3 bases are TGTGCCAGCAGTGAACTAGCGGGAGCGGACGAGCAGTACTTC.

Here the CDR3 DNA reads TGTGCCAGCAGTTACTCTTTTAGCGGAGAGACCCAGTACTTC. Amino acids: CASSYSFSGETQYF. The chain joins TRBV6-5 to TRBJ2-5, with D possibly being TRBD2 (6 bases). From germline, CDR1 is MNHEY and CDR2 SVGAGI. With 0 bases removed from V and 4 bases from J, the gap between germline ends came to 9 bases. The CDR3 totals 14 residues.

The V gene is TRBV7-3, the J gene TRBJ2-1; tentatively, D is TRBD2 (5 bases). CDR1 is SGHTA and CDR2 is FQGTGA in the germline V gene. The CDR3 spans 12 residues. The V end lost 3 bases, the J end lost 9 bases, and 9 bases lay between the germline ends. Here the CDR3 DNA reads TGTGCCAGCAGCTTCGGCGGGCCTGAGCAGTTCTTC. Translation gives CASSFGGPEQFF. Drawing the rest from reference TRBV7-3 and TRBJ2-1, the complete variable domain is GAGVSQTPSNKVTEKGKYVELRCDPISGHTALYWYRQSLGQGPEFLIYFQGTGAADDSGLPNDRFFAVRPEGSVSTLKIQRTERGDSAVYLCASSFGGPEQFFGPGTRLTVL.